This T cell receptor (beta chain) was recovered during a study of vaccination effects on CD4 cells after COVID-19. The CDR3 covers 14 residues. Germline V gene lookup returns CDR1 SGHNT and CDR2 YYREEE (reference sequence). The V gene lost 4 bases and the J gene lost 2 bases, with 11 bases spanning the gap. After expansion with viral peptide pools in the ViraFEST assay, antigen-specific CD4+ T cells were sequenced. Cultured cells yielded isolated CD4+ T cells after about ten days. Nucleocapsid antibody tests were negative, and the vaccine recipients had no prior SARS-CoV-2 infection. With respect to this clone: Its antigen is not known.

TCRdb's copy holds only in-frame clones and misses some; the assay was immunoSEQ multiplex PCR. Here the sample spans approximately 20,000 clones, under 85% being singletons. This sample comprised CD4+ T cells from PBMCs cultured with HCoV-NL63 spike peptides, obtained before COVID-19 vaccination. The rearrangement links TRBV5-4 to TRBJ2-3; D call uncertain. This sequence was found in a human donor who received a COVID-19 vaccine. The CDR3 DNA sequence: TGTGCCAGCAGCCTATTGGGTAACACAGATACGCAGTATTTT. Protein sequence: CASSLLGNTDTQYF.